These 16 T cell receptor beta chains originate from one sample sequenced in a study of T cells after yellow fever vaccination. TCRdb redid the calling of the 5' RACE reads with MiXCR, one entry per CDR3 protein. The sample consists of around 530,000 distinct CDR3 sequences, about a sixth of them appearing once. Sequencing used PBMCs, obtained 5 to 6 days after the first yellow fever vaccination. The receptors shown here come from a man aged 18 to 35 who received the YFV17D yellow fever vaccine.

This chain links TRBV20-1 with TRBJ1-2; a weak D match, TRBD1 (5 bases). V was shortened by 6 bases and J by 2 bases, with 13 bases between the two germline ends. In germline, CDR1 is DFQATT, CDR2 SNEGSKA (reference sequence). The length of the CDR3 is 13 residues. DNA for the CDR3: TGCAGTGCCAGGAACGACAGAAACTATGGCTACACCTTC. Translation gives CSARNDRNYGYTF.

V and J are TRBV5-6 and TRBJ2-7; D might be TRBD2 (6 bases). CDR1 is SGHDT and CDR2 is YYEEEE in the germline V gene. Trimming shortened V by 0 bases and J by 3 bases, and 13 bases separated the two germline ends. There are 15 residues in the CDR3. This CDR3 is CASSLEREALYEQYV. CDR3 coding DNA: TGTGCCAGCAGCTTGGAAAGGGAGGCCCTCTACGAGCAGTACGTC.

This chain connects TRBV5-1 to TRBJ2-5; 16 bases are shared with TRBD2. This CDR3 spans 15 amino acids. Germline assignment: CDR1 SGHRS and CDR2 YFSETQ. V lost 4 bases to trimming and J lost 5 bases; unmatched junction nucleotides: 2. For the CDR3, the DNA is TGCGCCAGCAGCGGGACTAGCGGGGGGGCTGAGACCCAGTACTTC. Its translation is CASSGTSGGAETQYF.

As regards this clonotype: Without the conserved terminal phenylalanine or tryptophan, this CDR3 likely stems from a read error. This chain links TRBV5-1 with TRBJ2-1, with TRBD1 matching over 7 bases. The CDR3 extends over 18 amino acids. The trim removed 0 bases at V and 1 base at J, leaving 10 bases unmatched. Germline CDR1 SGHRS, CDR2 YFSETQ. CDR3 protein: CASSLDPTGTESYNEQFS. CDR3 nucleotide sequence: TGCGCCAGCAGCTTGGATCCGACAGGGACGGAATCCTACAATGAGCAGTTCTCC.

This clonotype was observed a few times. The rearrangement uses TRBV6-2 or TRBV6-3 and TRBJ2-7; TRBD1 matches 10 bases. V lost 4 bases, J lost 6 bases, and 15 bases stayed unmatched. From germline, CDR1 is MNHEY and CDR2 SVGEGT. CDR3 size: 17 residues. For the CDR3, the DNA is TGTGCCAGCAGTTCCCGCTACGGACGGGACAGGGGACCCGAGCAGTACGTC. This sequence encodes CASSSRYGRDRGPEQYV.

The table lists this clonotype with many counts. In DNA, the CDR3 is TGTGCCAGCAGCGACGGGGGTCGAAGCGAGCAGTACTTC. Encoded protein: CASSDGGRSEQYF. This sequence joins TRBV28 and TRBJ2-7; maybe TRBD2 (6 bases). Trimming stripped 6 bases from V and 6 bases from J, with 15 bases between. The CDR3 is made up of 13 amino acids. The germline gives CDR1 MDHEN, CDR2 SYDVKM.

This clonotype appeared a few times. This chain connects TRBV7-2 to TRBJ1-2, with D possibly being TRBD1 (5 bases). The V end lost 0 bases, the J end lost 2 bases, and 7 bases lay between the germline ends. CDR1 is SGHTA, CDR2 FQGNSA, per germline. The CDR3 spans 14 residues. The CDR3 sequence: CASSLAPGNYGYTF. CDR3 nucleotides: TGTGCCAGCAGCTTAGCGCCAGGGAACTATGGCTACACCTTC.

This sequence joins TRBV7-2 and TRBJ2-1; 7 positions agree with TRBD2. J was trimmed by 3 bases and V by 5 bases; bases with no gene match: 10. Germline CDR1 and CDR2: SGHTA and FQGNSA. The CDR3 has 16 residues. CDR3 DNA: TGTGCCAGCAGCCCCTCGGGCGGGGGAAGCTACAATGAGCAGTTCTTC. Translated: CASSPSGGGSYNEQFF. Based on the CDR3 plus reference TRBV7-2 and TRBJ2-1, the full variable domain is GAGVSQSPSNKVTEKGKDVELRCDPISGHTALYWYRQSLGQGLEFLIYFQGNSAPDKSGLPSDRFSAERTGGSVSTLTIQRTQQEDSAVYLCASSPSGGGSYNEQFFGPGTRLTVL.

This clonotype occurred a few times. The chain joins TRBV6-1 to TRBJ2-2; no firm D call. The CDR3 is 13 residues long. Trimming pared 10 bases from V and 5 bases from J, leaving 14 bases between. Germline CDR1 is MNHNS and CDR2 is SASEGT. The CDR3 nucleotides read TGTGCCACCAGGATTTCGGGTACCGGGGAGCTGTTTTTT. Translated, it gives CATRISGTGELFF.

The table lists this clonotype with a few counts. The V call is TRBV5-5, the J call TRBJ2-3, with 11 nucleotides matching TRBD2. Germline V CDR1 and CDR2: SGHKS, YYEKEE (reference sequence). J gave up 3 bases and V 0 bases, and 9 bases lay outside the gene matches. The CDR3 runs 18 residues. CDR3 bases: TGTGCCAGCAGCTTGGTGCGGCTAGCGGGGGGTGCGACAGATACGCAGTATTTT. This encodes CASSLVRLAGGATDTQYF.

The rearrangement joins TRBV7-6 to TRBJ2-3; D is perhaps TRBD1 (6 bases). V gave up 5 bases and J gave up 6 bases, with 24 bases separating them. This CDR3 region has 17 residues. Looked up from germline, CDR1 is SGHVS and CDR2 is FNYEAQ. The CDR3 loop is CASSPLRRGGGMDTQYF. CDR3 in DNA: TGTGCCAGCAGCCCACTCCGCAGGGGTGGAGGCATGGATACGCAGTATTTT.

Here the CDR3 reads CASSPYLRPGLNYGYTF. The CDR3 DNA is TGTGCCAGCAGTCCTTATCTTAGGCCGGGACTGAACTATGGCTACACCTTC. The rearrangement links TRBV12-3 or TRBV12-4 to TRBJ1-2; tentative D call: TRBD1 (5 bases). V shed 5 bases and J shed 2 bases, with 21 bases lying between them. This CDR3 is 17 amino acids long.

A few counts support this clonotype. This chain uses TRBV29-1 with TRBJ2-7; tentative D call: TRBD2 (5 bases). The CDR3 runs to 11 residues. Per the germline V gene, CDR1 is SQVTM and CDR2 is ANQGSEA. The V end lost 4 bases, the J end lost 2 bases, and 6 bases lay between the germline ends. Written as DNA, the CDR3 is TGCAGCGTTGCCGGGACCTACGAGCAGTACTTC. Protein sequence: CSVAGTYEQYF.

This chain links TRBV5-4 with TRBJ2-7; maybe TRBD1 (6 bases). In germline, CDR1 is SGHNT, CDR2 YYREEE (reference sequence). The CDR3 contains 15 residues. V dropped 0 bases and J dropped 6 bases, with 16 bases sitting between them. This CDR3 is CASSLGGHTLSEQYV. The CDR3 DNA follows: TGTGCCAGCAGCTTGGGGGGGCATACCCTCTCCGAGCAGTACGTC.

The chain joins TRBV9 to TRBJ1-6, with 7 nucleotides matching TRBD1. There are 17 residues in the CDR3. Trimming at V came to 0 bases and at J to 1 base, leaving 4 bases not matched to a gene. CDR1 and CDR2 from the germline V gene are SGDLS and YYNGEE. The CDR3 spells CASSVGQGRSYNSPLHF. The DNA of the CDR3 is TGTGCCAGCAGCGTAGGACAGGGTCGGTCCTATAATTCACCCCTCCACTTT.

This clonotype was counted ten times or more. The chain couples TRBV4-2 to TRBJ2-4; the D is unclear. The CDR3 is 16 amino acids. Germline-derived CDR1 and CDR2 are LGHNA and YNFKEQ. Trimming pared 0 bases from V and 1 base from J, leaving 10 bases between. The CDR3 bases are TGTGCCAGCAGCCAAGATATCGGAAGGGCCAAAAACATTCAGTACTTC. Amino acid sequence: CASSQDIGRAKNIQYF.